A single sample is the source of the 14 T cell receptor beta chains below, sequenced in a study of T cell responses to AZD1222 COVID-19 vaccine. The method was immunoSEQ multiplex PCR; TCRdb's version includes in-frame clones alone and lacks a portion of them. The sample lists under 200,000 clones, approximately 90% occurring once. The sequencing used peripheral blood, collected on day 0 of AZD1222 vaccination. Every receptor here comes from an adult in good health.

The CDR3 region is CASSEYKGVNTEAFF. The CDR3 region has the DNA TGTGCCAGCAGTGAATACAAGGGCGTGAACACTGAAGCTTTCTTT. V usage is TRBV25-1 and J usage is TRBJ1-1; D ambiguous. CDR1 is MGHDK, CDR2 SYGVNS, per germline. The CDR3 consists of 15 residues. The ends were cut back, 0 bases at V and 0 bases at J, with 8 bases in the middle.

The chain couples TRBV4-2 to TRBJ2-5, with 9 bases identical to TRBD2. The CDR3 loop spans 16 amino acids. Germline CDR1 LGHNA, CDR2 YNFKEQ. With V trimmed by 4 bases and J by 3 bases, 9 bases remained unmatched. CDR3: CASSPTFAGGEETQYF. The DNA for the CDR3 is TGTGCCAGCAGCCCGACCTTCGCGGGAGGGGAAGAGACCCAGTACTTC.

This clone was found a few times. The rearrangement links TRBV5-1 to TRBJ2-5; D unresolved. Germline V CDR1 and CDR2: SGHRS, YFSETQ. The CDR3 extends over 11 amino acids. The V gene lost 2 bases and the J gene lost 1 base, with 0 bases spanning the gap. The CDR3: CASSFQETQYF. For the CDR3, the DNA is TGCGCCAGCAGCTTCCAAGAGACCCAGTACTTC.

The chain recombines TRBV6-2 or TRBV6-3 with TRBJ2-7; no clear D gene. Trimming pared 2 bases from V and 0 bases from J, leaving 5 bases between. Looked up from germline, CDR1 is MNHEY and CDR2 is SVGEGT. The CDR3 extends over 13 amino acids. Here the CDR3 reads CASSYLVSYEQYF. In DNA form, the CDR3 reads TGTGCCAGCAGTTACCTAGTCTCCTACGAGCAGTACTTC.

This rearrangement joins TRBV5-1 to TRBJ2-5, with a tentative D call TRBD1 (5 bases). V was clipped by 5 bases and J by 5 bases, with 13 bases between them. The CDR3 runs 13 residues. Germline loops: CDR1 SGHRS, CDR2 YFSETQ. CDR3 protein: CASRTGRRETQYF. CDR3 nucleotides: TGCGCCAGCAGAACAGGTCGCAGGGAGACCCAGTACTTC.

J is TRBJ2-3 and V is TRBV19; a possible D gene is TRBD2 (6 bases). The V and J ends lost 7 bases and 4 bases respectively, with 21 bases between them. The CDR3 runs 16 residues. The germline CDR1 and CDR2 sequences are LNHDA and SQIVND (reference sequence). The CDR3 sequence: CASTSRAGSEADTQYF. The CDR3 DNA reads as TGTGCCAGTACCTCACGGGCGGGGAGTGAGGCAGATACGCAGTATTTT.

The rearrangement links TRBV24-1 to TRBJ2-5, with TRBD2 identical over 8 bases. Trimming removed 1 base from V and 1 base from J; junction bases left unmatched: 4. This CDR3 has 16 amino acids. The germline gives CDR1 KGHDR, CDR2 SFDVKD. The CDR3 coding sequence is TGTGCCACCAGTGATTTCCAGCGGGGGTTCCAAGAGACCCAGTACTTC. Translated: CATSDFQRGFQETQYF.

The CDR3 protein is CASMDREDEQYF. CDR3 bases: TGTGCCAGCATGGACAGGGAAGACGAGCAGTACTTC. The rearrangement links TRBV2 to TRBJ2-7; 8 nucleotides agree with TRBD1. Unmatched junction bases numbered 4, after V lost 7 bases and J lost 5 bases. Germline assignment: CDR1 SNHLY and CDR2 FYNNEI. CDR3 length equals 12 residues.

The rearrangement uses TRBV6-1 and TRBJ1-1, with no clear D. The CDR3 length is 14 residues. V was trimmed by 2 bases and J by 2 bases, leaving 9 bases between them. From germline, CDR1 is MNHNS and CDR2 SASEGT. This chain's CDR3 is CASSELRRNTEAFF. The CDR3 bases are TGTGCCAGCAGTGAACTCAGGCGAAACACTGAAGCTTTCTTT.

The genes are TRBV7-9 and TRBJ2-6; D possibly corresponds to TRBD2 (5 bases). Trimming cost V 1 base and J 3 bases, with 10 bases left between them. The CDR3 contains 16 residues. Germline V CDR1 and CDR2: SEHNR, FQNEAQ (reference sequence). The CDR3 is CASSLVVGSGANVLTF. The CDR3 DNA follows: TGTGCCAGCAGCTTAGTCGTGGGGAGTGGGGCCAACGTCCTGACTTTC. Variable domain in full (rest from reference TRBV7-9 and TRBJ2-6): DTGVSQNPRHKITKRGQNVTFRCDPISEHNRLYWYRQTLGQGPEFLTYFQNEAQLEKSRLLSDRFSAERPKGSFSTLEIQRTEQGDSAMYLCASSLVVGSGANVLTFGAGSRLTVL.

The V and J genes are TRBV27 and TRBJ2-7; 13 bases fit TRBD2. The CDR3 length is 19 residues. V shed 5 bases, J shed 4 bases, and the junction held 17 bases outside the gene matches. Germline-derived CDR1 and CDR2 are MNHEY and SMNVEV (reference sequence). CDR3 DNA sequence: TGTGCCAGCAGTATTACGGGACTAGCGGGACGCCACCCCCTATACGAGCAGTACTTC. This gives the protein CASSITGLAGRHPLYEQYF.

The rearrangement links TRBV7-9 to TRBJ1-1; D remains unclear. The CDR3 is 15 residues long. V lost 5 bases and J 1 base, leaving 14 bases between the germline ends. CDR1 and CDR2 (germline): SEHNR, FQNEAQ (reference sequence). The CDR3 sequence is CASSDWTQENTEAFF. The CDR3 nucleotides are TGTGCCAGCAGCGACTGGACGCAAGAGAACACTGAAGCTTTCTTT.

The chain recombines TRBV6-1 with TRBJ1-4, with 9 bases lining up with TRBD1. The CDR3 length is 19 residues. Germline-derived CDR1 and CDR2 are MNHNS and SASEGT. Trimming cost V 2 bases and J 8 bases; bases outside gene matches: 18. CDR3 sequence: CASSESGQGYPRTIEKLFF. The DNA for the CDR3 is TGTGCCAGCAGTGAATCCGGACAGGGGTACCCACGGACCATAGAAAAACTGTTTTTT.

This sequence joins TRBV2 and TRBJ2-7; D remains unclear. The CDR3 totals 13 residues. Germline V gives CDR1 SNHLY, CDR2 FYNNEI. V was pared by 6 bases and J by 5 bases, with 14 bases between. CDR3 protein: CASRIQGSNEQYF. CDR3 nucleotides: TGTGCCAGCAGGATCCAAGGGTCGAACGAGCAGTACTTC.